The clone carrying this TCR beta chain has just a few counts. CDR3 size: 15 residues. Germline CDR1 MNHEY, CDR2 SVGEGT. With 2 bases clipped from V and 7 bases from J, the junction kept 8 bases outside the gene matches. This entry belongs to a study of T-cell reconstitution after alpha-beta-depleted transplantation in children. The authors prepared the TCRbeta library with unique molecular identifiers. Via MiXCR, TCRdb re-called the PCR reads, giving one row per CDR3 protein. Here the sample spans approximately 200,000 distinct CDR3 sequences, about 14% being singletons. The source was PBMCs from the stem cell graft donor, collected from the stem cell graft. The gene calls are TRBV6-2 or TRBV6-3 and TRBJ2-1; 7 positions agree with TRBD1. The TCR comes from a human donor who donated a stem cell graft to a child with acute lymphoblastic leukemia. The CDR3 DNA sequence: TGTGCCAGCAGTTACGGGCTGACCAGGGGGAATGAGCAGTTCTTC. It encodes CASSYGLTRGNEQFF.